This T cell receptor beta chain was recovered during a study of shared clonotypes between healthy human individuals. The germline V gene has CDR1 KGHSH and CDR2 LQKENI. Losses at the gene ends were 3 bases for V and 3 bases for J; bases not matched to a gene: 8. The CDR3 extends over 15 amino acids. TCRdb's copy holds only in-frame clones and misses some; the assay was immunoSEQ multiplex PCR. This sample yields about 2.4 million clones, of which just over 90% are seen a single time; around 0.15% belongs to the top ten. Study-wide results and limits: The sharing of 4.5% to 5.5% of naive CD4 clonotypes was seen across a few donors. Some clonotypes were shared by all four sorted-subset donors, while others were not shared. The non-shared ones had lower generation probabilities than the shared ones.

From CD4+ cells came CD45RA+ naive and CD45RA-negative memory subsets. A word on this clone: Its matching antigen is unknown.

The receptor was isolated from a man aged 18 to 30 in good health. The sequenced sample consisted of naive CD4+ T cells sorted from blood. Subset: CD45RA+ positively selected. This chain uses TRBV18 with TRBJ2-7; TRBD1 matches at 7 bases. CDR3 residues: CASSPGRGQFYEQYF. CDR3 nucleotides: TGTGCCAGCTCACCGGGAAGGGGGCAGTTCTACGAGCAGTACTTC.